The T cell receptor beta chain described here comes from a study of cytomegalovirus exposure and HLA in healthy donors. Study-wide points: A few chains linked to CMV were shown in vitro to be specific for CMV antigens. There were over 150 TCR beta chains listed as cytomegalovirus-associated.

Both 60 Vbeta primers and 13 Jbeta primers went into the PCR. As processed by the authors: Per a later analysis, the number of unique TCR beta chains was roughly 80 million, of which 9 million to 14 million were shared. Method: immunoSEQ multiplex PCR; TCRdb's copy keeps in-frame clones and lacks some. V, J and clone size are those of that table, while D and trimming were read from the DNA. The sample holds more than 200,000 clones, roughly 68% seen once. This clone was observed a handful of times. Its antigen is still unknown. Input material: PBMCs. The receptor was derived from a man aged 40-49 years in good health and CMV-seropositive.

The CDR3 sequence: CASSQVTVSSGNTIYF. Here the CDR3 DNA reads TGTGCCAGCAGCCAAGTTACAGTCAGCTCTGGAAACACCATATATTTT. This rearrangement joins TRBV4-2 to TRBJ1-3, with unresolved D. The CDR3 has 16 residues. Germline CDR1 reads LGHNA; CDR2 reads YNFKEQ. V lost 1 base, J lost 0 bases, and 10 bases lay in between.